Described below is a single T cell receptor beta chain sequence and its context. Its antigen is still unknown. Germline trimming cut 6 bases from V and 9 bases from J; bases unmatched to any gene: 10. Germline V lookup: CDR1 MDHEN, CDR2 SYDVKM. The CDR3 loop spans 14 amino acids. The PCR made use of 60 Vbeta and 13 Jbeta primers. Sequencing was performed with immunoSEQ multiplex PCR; in TCRdb, only in-frame clones are kept and a portion is missing. The sample has about 140,000 clones; 70% are singletons. This entry belongs to a study of cytomegalovirus exposure and HLA in healthy donors. General study findings and limits: The authors enumerated 164 TCR beta chains as linked to cytomegalovirus.

This chain joins TRBV28 and TRBJ1-4, with TRBD1 matching 7 bases. This receptor was obtained from a woman aged 30 to 39 in good health and CMV-seronegative. Source material: PBMCs. CDR3 nucleotides: TGTGCCAGCAGACTTCCCGGACAGGCGAAAAAACTGTTTTTT. This gives the protein CASRLPGQAKKLFF.